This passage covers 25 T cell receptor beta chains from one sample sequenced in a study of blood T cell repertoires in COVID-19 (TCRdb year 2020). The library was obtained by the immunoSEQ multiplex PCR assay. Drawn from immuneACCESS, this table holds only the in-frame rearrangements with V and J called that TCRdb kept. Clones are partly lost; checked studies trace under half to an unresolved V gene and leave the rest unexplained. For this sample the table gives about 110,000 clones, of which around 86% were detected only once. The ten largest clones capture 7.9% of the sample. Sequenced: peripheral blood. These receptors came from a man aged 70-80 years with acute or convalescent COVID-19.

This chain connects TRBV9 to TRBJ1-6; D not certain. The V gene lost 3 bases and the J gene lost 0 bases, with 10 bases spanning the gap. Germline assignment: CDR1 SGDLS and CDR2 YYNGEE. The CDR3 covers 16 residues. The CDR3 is CASSAVERSYNSPLHF. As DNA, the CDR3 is TGTGCCAGCAGCGCGGTTGAACGCTCCTATAATTCACCCCTCCACTTT.

For the CDR3, the DNA is TGTGCCAGCAGCTTAAAGGGGACCGGGGAGCTGTTTTTT. It translates to CASSLKGTGELFF. J is TRBJ2-2 and V is TRBV7-6; possibly TRBD1 for D (5 bases). Per the germline V gene, CDR1 is SGHVS and CDR2 is FNYEAQ. This CDR3 is built from 13 residues. Trimming stripped 2 bases from V and 5 bases from J, with 6 bases between.

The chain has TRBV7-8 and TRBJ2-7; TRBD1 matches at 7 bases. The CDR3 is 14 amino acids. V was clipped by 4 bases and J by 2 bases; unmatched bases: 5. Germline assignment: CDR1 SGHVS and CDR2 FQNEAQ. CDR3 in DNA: TGTGCCAGCAGCTCCCGGGACAGCACCTACGAGCAGTACTTC. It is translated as CASSSRDSTYEQYF.

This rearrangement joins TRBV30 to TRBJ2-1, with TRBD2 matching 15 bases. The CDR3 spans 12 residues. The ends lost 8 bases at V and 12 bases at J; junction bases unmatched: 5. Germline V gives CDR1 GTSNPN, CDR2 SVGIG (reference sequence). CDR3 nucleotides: TGTGCCGGGACTAGCGGGGGGTACGGGCAGTTCTTC. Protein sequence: CAGTSGGYGQFF.

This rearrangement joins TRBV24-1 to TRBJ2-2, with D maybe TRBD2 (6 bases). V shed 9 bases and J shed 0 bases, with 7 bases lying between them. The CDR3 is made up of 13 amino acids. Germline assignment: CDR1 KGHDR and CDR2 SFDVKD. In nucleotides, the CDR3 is TGTGCCACCCGACTAGCGAACACCGGGGAGCTGTTTTTT. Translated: CATRLANTGELFF.

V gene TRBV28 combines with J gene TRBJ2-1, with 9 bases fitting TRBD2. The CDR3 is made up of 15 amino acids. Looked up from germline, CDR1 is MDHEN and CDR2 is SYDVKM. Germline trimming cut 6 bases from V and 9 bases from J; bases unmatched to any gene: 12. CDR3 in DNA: TGTGCCAGCAGAGGTGGAGGTAGCGGGGGTCGTGAGCAGTTCTTC. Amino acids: CASRGGGSGGREQFF.

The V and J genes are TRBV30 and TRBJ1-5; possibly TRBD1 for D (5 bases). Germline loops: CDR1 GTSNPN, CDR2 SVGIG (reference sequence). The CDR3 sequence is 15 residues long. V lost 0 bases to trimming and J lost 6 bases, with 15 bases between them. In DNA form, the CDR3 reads TGTGCCTGGAGTGTACCGGGAGTGAGGGGTCAGCCCCAGCATTTT. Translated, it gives CAWSVPGVRGQPQHF.

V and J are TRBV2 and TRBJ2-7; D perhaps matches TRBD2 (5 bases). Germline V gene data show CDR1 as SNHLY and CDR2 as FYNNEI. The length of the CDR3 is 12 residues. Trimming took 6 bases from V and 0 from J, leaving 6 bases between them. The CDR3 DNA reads TGTGCCAGCAGGAGGGACTCCTACGAGCAGTACTTC. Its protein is CASRRDSYEQYF.

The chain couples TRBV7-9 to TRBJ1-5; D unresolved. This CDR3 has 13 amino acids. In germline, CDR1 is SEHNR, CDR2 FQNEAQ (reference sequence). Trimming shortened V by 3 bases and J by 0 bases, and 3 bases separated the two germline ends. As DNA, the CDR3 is TGTGCCAGCAGCTTCGGTAGCAATCAGCCCCAGCATTTT. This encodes CASSFGSNQPQHF. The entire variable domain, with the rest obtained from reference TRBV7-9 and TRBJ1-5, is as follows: DTGVSQNPRHKITKRGQNVTFRCDPISEHNRLYWYRQTLGQGPEFLTYFQNEAQLEKSRLLSDRFSAERPKGSFSTLEIQRTEQGDSAMYLCASSFGSNQPQHFGDGTRLSIL.

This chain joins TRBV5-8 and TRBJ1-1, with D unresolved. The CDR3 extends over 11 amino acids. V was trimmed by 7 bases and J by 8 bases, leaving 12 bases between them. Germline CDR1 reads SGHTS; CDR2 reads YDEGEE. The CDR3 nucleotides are TGTGCCAGCGGGAGGAGAATCGAAGCTTTCTTT. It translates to CASGRRIEAFF. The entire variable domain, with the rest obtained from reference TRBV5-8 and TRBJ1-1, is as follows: EAGVTQSPTHLIKTRGQQATLRCSPISGHTSVYWYQQALGLGLQFLLWYDEGEERNRGNFPPRFSGRQFPNYSSELNVNALELEDSALYLCASGRRIEAFFGQGTRLTVV.

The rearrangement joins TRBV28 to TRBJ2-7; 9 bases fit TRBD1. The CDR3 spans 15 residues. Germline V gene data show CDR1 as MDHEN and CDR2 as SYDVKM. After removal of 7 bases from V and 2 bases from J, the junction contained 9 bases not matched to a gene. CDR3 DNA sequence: TGTGCCAGCAACACCCCCGGGACAGGGCCCTACGAGCAGTACTTC. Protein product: CASNTPGTGPYEQYF.

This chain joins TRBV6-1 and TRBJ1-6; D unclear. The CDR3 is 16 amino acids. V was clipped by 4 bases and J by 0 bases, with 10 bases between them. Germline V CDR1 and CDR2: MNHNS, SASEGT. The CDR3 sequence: CASSGRGSSYNSPLHF. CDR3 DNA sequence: TGTGCCAGCAGTGGACGAGGGAGCTCCTATAATTCACCCCTCCACTTT.

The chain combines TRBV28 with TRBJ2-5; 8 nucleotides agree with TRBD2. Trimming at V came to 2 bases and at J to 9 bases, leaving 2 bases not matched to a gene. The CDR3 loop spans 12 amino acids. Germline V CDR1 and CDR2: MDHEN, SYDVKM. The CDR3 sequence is CASSLPGLAQYF. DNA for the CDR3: TGTGCCAGCAGTTTACCGGGACTAGCCCAGTACTTC.

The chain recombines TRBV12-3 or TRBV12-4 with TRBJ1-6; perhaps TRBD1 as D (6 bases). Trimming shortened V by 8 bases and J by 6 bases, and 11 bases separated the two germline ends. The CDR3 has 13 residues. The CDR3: CASHTGPNSPLHF. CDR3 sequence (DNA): TGTGCCAGCCACACAGGGCCTAATTCACCCCTCCACTTT.

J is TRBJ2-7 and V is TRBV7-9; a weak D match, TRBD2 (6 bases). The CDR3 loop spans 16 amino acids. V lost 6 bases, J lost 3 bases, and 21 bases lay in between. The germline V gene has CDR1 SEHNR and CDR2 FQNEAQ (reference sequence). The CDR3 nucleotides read TGTGCCAGCAGTTCCGTAGGGAGGCCCCCCCTCTACGAGCAGTACTTC. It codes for CASSSVGRPPLYEQYF.

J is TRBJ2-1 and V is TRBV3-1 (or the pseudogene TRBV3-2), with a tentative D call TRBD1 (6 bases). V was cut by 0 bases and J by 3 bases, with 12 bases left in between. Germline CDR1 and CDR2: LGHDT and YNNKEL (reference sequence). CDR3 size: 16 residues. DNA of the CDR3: TGTGCCAGCAGCCAAGATCCGGGACACATCTACAATGAGCAGTTCTTC. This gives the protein CASSQDPGHIYNEQFF.

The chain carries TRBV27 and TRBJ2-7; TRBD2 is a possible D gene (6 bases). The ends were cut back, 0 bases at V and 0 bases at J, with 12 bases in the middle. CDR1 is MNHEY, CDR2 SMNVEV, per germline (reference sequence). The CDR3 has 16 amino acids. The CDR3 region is CASSLSTTRISYEQYF. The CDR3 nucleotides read TGTGCCAGCAGTTTATCGACGACTAGAATCTCCTACGAGCAGTACTTC.

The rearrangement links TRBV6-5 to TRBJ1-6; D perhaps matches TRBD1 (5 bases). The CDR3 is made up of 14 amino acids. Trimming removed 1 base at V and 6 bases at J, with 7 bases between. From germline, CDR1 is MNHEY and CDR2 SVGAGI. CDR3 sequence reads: CASSYYRLNSPLHF. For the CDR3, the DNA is TGTGCCAGCAGTTACTACAGGCTTAATTCACCCCTCCACTTT.

The CDR3 region is CSVEDESTDTQYF. DNA of the CDR3: TGCAGCGTTGAAGACGAGAGCACAGATACGCAGTATTTT. The gene calls are TRBV29-1 and TRBJ2-3; no firm D call. CDR1 and CDR2 from the germline V gene are SQVTM and ANQGSEA. V dropped 0 bases and J dropped 0 bases, with 4 bases sitting between them. This CDR3 spans 13 amino acids.

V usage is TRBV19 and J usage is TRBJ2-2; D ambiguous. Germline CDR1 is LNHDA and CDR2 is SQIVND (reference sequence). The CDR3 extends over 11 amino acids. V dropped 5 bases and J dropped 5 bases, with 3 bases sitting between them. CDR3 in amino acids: CASSRTGELFF. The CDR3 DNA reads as TGTGCCAGTAGTCGTACCGGGGAGCTGTTTTTT.

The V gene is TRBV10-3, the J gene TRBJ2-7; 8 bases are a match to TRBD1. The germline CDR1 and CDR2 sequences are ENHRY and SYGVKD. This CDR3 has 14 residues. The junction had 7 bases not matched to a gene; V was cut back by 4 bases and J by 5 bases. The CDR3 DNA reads TGTGCCATCAGTGCTAAACAGGGGGGCGACGAGCAGTACTTC. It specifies CAISAKQGGDEQYF.

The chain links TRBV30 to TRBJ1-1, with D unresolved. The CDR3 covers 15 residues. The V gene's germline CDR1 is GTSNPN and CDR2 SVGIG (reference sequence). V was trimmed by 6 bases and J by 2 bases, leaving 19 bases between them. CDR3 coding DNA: TGTGCCTGTTCAAGTTCGGGTCGAGGAAACACTGAAGCTTTCTTT. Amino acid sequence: CACSSSGRGNTEAFF.

The CDR3 DNA follows: TGTGCCCTAGCGTCGGCACTCTATGGCTACACCTTC. It encodes CALASALYGYTF. This sequence joins TRBV28 and TRBJ1-2; D gene unclear. Germline V gives CDR1 MDHEN, CDR2 SYDVKM. V was trimmed by 11 bases and J by 4 bases, leaving 14 bases between them. The CDR3 totals 12 residues.

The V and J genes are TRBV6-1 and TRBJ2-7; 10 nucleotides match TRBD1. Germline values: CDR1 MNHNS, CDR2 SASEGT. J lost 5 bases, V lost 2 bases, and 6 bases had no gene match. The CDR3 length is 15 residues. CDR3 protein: CASSERDRGWDEQYF. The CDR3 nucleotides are TGTGCCAGCAGTGAAAGGGACAGGGGCTGGGACGAGCAGTACTTC.

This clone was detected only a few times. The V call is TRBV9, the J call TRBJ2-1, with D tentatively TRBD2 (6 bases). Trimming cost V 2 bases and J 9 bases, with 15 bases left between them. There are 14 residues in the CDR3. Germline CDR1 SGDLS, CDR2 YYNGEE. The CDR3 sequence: CASSVGLPFGEQFF. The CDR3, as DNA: TGTGCCAGCAGCGTGGGACTTCCCTTTGGTGAGCAGTTCTTC.